Only a few counts were recorded for the clone carrying this TCR beta chain. TCR beta CDR3 regions were amplified from RNA transcripts. First-round RT-PCR targeting the TCR CDR3 was performed with the HTBI primer set. TCRdb used MiXCR to reprocess the multiplex PCR reads, holding one entry per CDR3 protein. Among fewer than 300,000 distinct CDR3 sequences listed, roughly 15% were seen once. Trimming took 7 bases from V and 3 from J; bases not matched to a gene: 5. The CDR3 consists of 14 residues. In germline, CDR1 is MDHEN, CDR2 SYDVKM. These data come from a study of T cells in Graves' hyperthyroidism and ophthalmopathy.

Sequencing was carried out using blood. The receptor was isolated from a woman between 50 and 59 years old with Graves' hyperthyroidism that later progressed to Graves' ophthalmopathy. This chain joins TRBV28 and TRBJ2-2; 7 bases map to TRBD1. CDR3 DNA sequence: TGTGCCAGCAATAGGCAGGGGGACACCGGGGAGCTGTTTTTT. As protein: CASNRQGDTGELFF.